This is a list of T cell receptor beta chains from one sample in a study of CD8+CD57+ T cells in acquired aplastic anemia. TCRdb redid the calling of the reads with MiXCR, one entry per CDR3 protein. Of 68,000 or so distinct CDR3 sequences detected, approximately 50% appear once; the ten largest clones hold around 8%. Sequenced material: sorted CD4+, CD8+, or CD8+CD57+ T cells (not recorded which) from PBMCs. Receptors originate from a human donor in good health, serving as a control. CDR3s include the opening cysteine and the closing phenylalanine or tryptophan. Fields, in order: D gene, V gene, J gene, clone size, CDR3 length, CDR3 protein, CDR3 DNA. A D gene is named only where the DNA matches it firmly. Where a row states a size, it is once, few, many or the class of an expanded clone; other rows omit it.

d_gene: TRBD1; v_gene: TRBV20-1; j_gene: TRBJ1-4; abundance: many; len: 14; CDR3aa: CSARAGTVGEKLFF; CDR3nt: TGCAGTGCTAGAGCGGGGACAGTCGGGGAAAAACTGTTTTTT
d_gene: TRBD1; v_gene: TRBV10-3; j_gene: TRBJ2-1; abundance: many; len: 12; CDR3aa: CAIGQGYNEQFF; CDR3nt: TGTGCCATCGGACAGGGCTACAATGAGCAGTTCTTC
d_gene: .; v_gene: TRBV24-1; j_gene: TRBJ2-3; abundance: few; len: 13; CDR3aa: CATSDWRGDTQYF; CDR3nt: TGTGCCACCAGTGATTGGAGAGGAGATACGCAGTATTTT
d_gene: TRBD1; v_gene: TRBV19; j_gene: TRBJ2-1; abundance: .; len: 14; CDR3aa: CASSMGTVHNEQFF; CDR3nt: TGTGCCAGTAGTATGGGGACAGTCCACAATGAGCAGTTCTTC
d_gene: TRBD1; v_gene: TRBV4-2; j_gene: TRBJ1-2; abundance: .; len: 18; CDR3aa: CASSTGTGGQTANYGYTF; CDR3nt: TGTGCCAGCAGCACCGGGACAGGGGGGCAAACCGCTAACTATGGCTACACCTTC
d_gene: .; v_gene: TRBV12-5; j_gene: TRBJ2-1; abundance: many; len: 12; CDR3aa: CASGTRGYEQFF; CDR3nt: TGTGCTAGTGGTACCAGGGGTTATGAGCAGTTCTTC
d_gene: .; v_gene: TRBV29-1; j_gene: TRBJ2-5; abundance: .; len: 13; CDR3aa: CSVFVGGQEAQYF; CDR3nt: TGCAGCGTTTTTGTGGGGGGCCAGGAGGCCCAGTACTTC
d_gene: TRBD1; v_gene: TRBV10-3; j_gene: TRBJ2-5; abundance: .; len: 12; CDR3aa: CAISPTGGTQYF; CDR3nt: TGTGCCATCAGCCCGACAGGGGGGACCCAGTACTTC
d_gene: .; v_gene: TRBV7-2; j_gene: TRBJ2-7; abundance: .; len: 15; CDR3aa: CASSQGGTARYEQYF; CDR3nt: TGTGCCAGCAGCCAAGGGGGGACGGCACGGTACGAGCAGTACTTC
d_gene: .; v_gene: TRBV7-9; j_gene: TRBJ2-5; abundance: .; len: 12; CDR3aa: CASRPGLETQYF; CDR3nt: TGTGCCAGCAGACCGGGACTAGAGACCCAGTACTTC
d_gene: TRBD1; v_gene: TRBV24-1; j_gene: TRBJ2-5; abundance: .; len: 13; CDR3aa: CAIAGTGQETQYF; CDR3nt: TGTGCCATCGCCGGGACAGGGCAAGAGACCCAGTACTTC
d_gene: .; v_gene: TRBV12-3/TRBV12-4; j_gene: TRBJ2-1; abundance: .; len: 11; CDR3aa: CASSLMAKRFF; CDR3nt: TGTGCCAGCAGTTTAATGGCGAAACGGTTCTTC
d_gene: .; v_gene: TRBV2; j_gene: TRBJ1-2; abundance: once; len: 17; CDR3aa: CASKQYRTQGGEGGYTF; CDR3nt: TGTGCCAGCAAACAGTACCGGACTCAGGGAGGGGAAGGTGGCTACACCTTC
d_gene: .; v_gene: TRBV7-9; j_gene: TRBJ2-7; abundance: many; len: 14; CDR3aa: CASSFTGLSYEQYF; CDR3nt: TGTGCCAGCAGCTTCACAGGGCTTTCCTACGAGCAGTACTTC
d_gene: TRBD2; v_gene: TRBV20-1; j_gene: TRBJ2-3; abundance: many; len: 17; CDR3aa: CSARLPLLAGATDTQYF; CDR3nt: TGCAGTGCTAGACTACCACTACTAGCGGGAGCCACAGATACGCAGTATTTT
d_gene: TRBD1; v_gene: TRBV19; j_gene: TRBJ2-7; abundance: .; len: 13; CDR3aa: CASSETGGDEQYF; CDR3nt: TGTGCCAGTAGTGAGACAGGGGGCGACGAGCAGTACTTC
d_gene: .; v_gene: TRBV14; j_gene: TRBJ2-3; abundance: many; len: 13; CDR3aa: CASSQLKTDTQYF; CDR3nt: TGTGCCAGCAGCCAACTGAAGACAGATACGCAGTATTTT
d_gene: .; v_gene: TRBV6-5; j_gene: TRBJ1-2; abundance: many; len: 13; CDR3aa: CASTYGANYGYTF; CDR3nt: TGTGCCAGCACTTACGGAGCTAACTATGGCTACACCTTC
d_gene: TRBD1; v_gene: TRBV29-1; j_gene: TRBJ2-4; abundance: .; len: 12; CDR3aa: CSAWTGGYGWYF; CDR3nt: TGCAGCGCTTGGACAGGCGGTTATGGATGGTACTTC
d_gene: .; v_gene: TRBV11-2; j_gene: TRBJ2-7; abundance: .; len: 12; CDR3aa: CASSLLSYEQYF; CDR3nt: TGTGCCAGCAGCTTACTCAGCTACGAGCAGTACTTC
d_gene: TRBD2; v_gene: TRBV9; j_gene: TRBJ2-7; abundance: many; len: 14; CDR3aa: CASSAGLAGGPQYF; CDR3nt: TGTGCCAGCAGCGCGGGACTAGCGGGAGGGCCCCAGTACTTC
d_gene: TRBD2; v_gene: TRBV7-9; j_gene: TRBJ2-7; abundance: medium-sized; len: 11; CDR3aa: CASSGAGEQYF; CDR3nt: TGTGCCAGCAGCGGAGCGGGGGAGCAGTACTTC
d_gene: .; v_gene: TRBV29-1; j_gene: TRBJ1-1; abundance: .; len: 14; CDR3aa: CGAAQGGSNTEAFF; CDR3nt: TGCGGCGCCGCCCAGGGAGGGTCGAACACTGAAGCTTTCTTT
d_gene: .; v_gene: TRBV20-1; j_gene: TRBJ1-2; abundance: .; len: 16; CDR3aa: CSAMPDLDGGSYGYTF; CDR3nt: TGCAGTGCCATGCCAGACTTGGACGGGGGGAGCTATGGCTACACCTTC
d_gene: .; v_gene: TRBV11-2; j_gene: TRBJ2-1; abundance: many; len: 17; CDR3aa: CASSLGGLWGQDNEQFF; CDR3nt: TGTGCCAGCAGCTTAGGGGGATTGTGGGGTCAGGACAATGAGCAGTTCTTC
d_gene: TRBD1; v_gene: TRBV7-8; j_gene: TRBJ2-7; abundance: .; len: 13; CDR3aa: CASSMTGGTEQYF; CDR3nt: TGTGCCAGCAGCATGACAGGGGGTACCGAGCAGTACTTC
d_gene: .; v_gene: TRBV5-1; j_gene: TRBJ2-7; abundance: .; len: 13; CDR3aa: CASSLSGVYEQYF; CDR3nt: TGCGCCAGCAGCTTGTCGGGGGTCTACGAGCAGTACTTC
d_gene: .; v_gene: TRBV5-4; j_gene: TRBJ1-1; abundance: many; len: 13; CDR3aa: CASSSDSTTEAFF; CDR3nt: TGTGCCAGCAGCTCGGACAGTACGACTGAAGCTTTCTTT
d_gene: .; v_gene: TRBV27; j_gene: TRBJ2-7; abundance: many; len: 16; CDR3aa: CASSFAGTASSYEQYF; CDR3nt: TGTGCCAGCAGTTTCGCCGGGACGGCCAGCTCCTACGAGCAGTACTTC
d_gene: .; v_gene: TRBV10-3; j_gene: TRBJ2-7; abundance: .; len: 13; CDR3aa: CAISVSRFYEQYF; CDR3nt: TGTGCCATCAGTGTATCCAGGTTCTACGAGCAGTACTTC
d_gene: TRBD1; v_gene: TRBV25-1; j_gene: TRBJ1-2; abundance: .; len: 17; CDR3aa: CASSDPGTGGANYGYTF; CDR3nt: TGTGCCAGCAGTGACCCGGGGACAGGGGGCGCTAACTATGGCTACACCTTC
d_gene: TRBD1; v_gene: TRBV7-8; j_gene: TRBJ1-2; abundance: .; len: 13; CDR3aa: CASSFGTAAGYTF; CDR3nt: TGTGCCAGCAGCTTTGGGACAGCAGCCGGCTACACCTTC
d_gene: TRBD2; v_gene: TRBV13; j_gene: TRBJ2-3; abundance: many; len: 16; CDR3aa: CASSSRLAGDTDTQYF; CDR3nt: TGTGCCAGCAGCTCTCGACTAGCGGGGGACACAGATACGCAGTATTTT
d_gene: TRBD1; v_gene: TRBV10-3; j_gene: TRBJ1-2; abundance: few; len: 16; CDR3aa: CAISENDRGRSYGYTF; CDR3nt: TGTGCCATCAGTGAGAACGACAGGGGGAGGTCCTATGGCTACACCTTC
d_gene: .; v_gene: TRBV7-3; j_gene: TRBJ2-2; abundance: few; len: 14; CDR3aa: CASSLVGNTGELFF; CDR3nt: TGTGCCAGCAGCTTAGTGGGGAACACCGGGGAGCTGTTTTTT
d_gene: .; v_gene: TRBV2; j_gene: TRBJ1-1; abundance: many; len: 13; CDR3aa: CASIYQGFTEAFF; CDR3nt: TGTGCCAGCATTTATCAGGGGTTCACTGAAGCTTTCTTT
d_gene: .; v_gene: TRBV5-5; j_gene: TRBJ2-7; abundance: .; len: 14; CDR3aa: CAGSLRGNPYEQNF; CDR3nt: TGTGCCGGCAGCTTGAGAGGGAATCCCTACGAGCAGAACTTC
d_gene: .; v_gene: TRBV2; j_gene: TRBJ1-1; abundance: once; len: 13; CDR3aa: CASRRQMNTEAFF; CDR3nt: TGTGCCAGCAGAAGACAAATGAACACTGAAGCTTTCTTT
d_gene: .; v_gene: TRBV6-4; j_gene: TRBJ2-3; abundance: many; len: 16; CDR3aa: CASSQKELRDTDTQYF; CDR3nt: TGTGCCAGCAGTCAAAAAGAACTTCGGGACACAGATACGCAGTATTTT
d_gene: TRBD2; v_gene: TRBV20-1; j_gene: TRBJ2-7; abundance: few; len: 16; CDR3aa: CSATGLAGGKYYEQYF; CDR3nt: TGCAGTGCTACGGGACTAGCGGGAGGCAAATACTACGAGCAGTACTTC
d_gene: .; v_gene: TRBV19; j_gene: TRBJ2-3; abundance: many; len: 11; CDR3aa: CASSITDTQYF; CDR3nt: TGTGCCAGTAGTATCACAGATACGCAGTATTTT
d_gene: .; v_gene: TRBV4-3; j_gene: TRBJ1-6; abundance: .; len: 15; CDR3aa: CASSQDRDKNSPLHF; CDR3nt: TGCGCCAGCAGCCAGGACAGAGACAAGAATTCACCCCTCCACTTT
d_gene: .; v_gene: TRBV29-1; j_gene: TRBJ1-4; abundance: medium-sized; len: 14; CDR3aa: CSVDAGGTNEKLFF; CDR3nt: TGCAGCGTTGACGCGGGGGGAACTAATGAAAAACTGTTTTTT
d_gene: .; v_gene: TRBV15; j_gene: TRBJ1-6; abundance: .; len: 16; CDR3aa: CATSKNGRIYNSPLHF; CDR3nt: TGTGCCACCAGCAAAAACGGACGGATCTATAATTCACCCCTCCACTTT
d_gene: .; v_gene: TRBV2; j_gene: TRBJ1-5; abundance: .; len: 15; CDR3aa: CASSDVSRLNQPQHF; CDR3nt: TGTGCCAGCAGTGATGTCTCCCGGCTCAATCAGCCCCAGCATTTT